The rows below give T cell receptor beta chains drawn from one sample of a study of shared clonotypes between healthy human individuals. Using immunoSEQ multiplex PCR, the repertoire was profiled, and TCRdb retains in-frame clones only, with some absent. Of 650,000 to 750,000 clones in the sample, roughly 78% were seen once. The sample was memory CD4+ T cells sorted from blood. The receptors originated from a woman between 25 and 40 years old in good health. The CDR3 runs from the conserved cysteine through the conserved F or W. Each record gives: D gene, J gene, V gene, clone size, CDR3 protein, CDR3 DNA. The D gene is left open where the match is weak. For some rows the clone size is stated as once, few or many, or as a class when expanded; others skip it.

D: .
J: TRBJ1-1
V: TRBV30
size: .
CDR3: CAWSPPQGTEAFF
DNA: TGTGCCTGGAGTCCCCCACAGGGCACTGAAGCTTTCTTT

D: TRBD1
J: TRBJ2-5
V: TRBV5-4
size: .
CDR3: CASRPDRDRGETQYF
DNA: TGTGCCAGCAGACCGGACCGGGACAGGGGTGAGACCCAGTACTTC

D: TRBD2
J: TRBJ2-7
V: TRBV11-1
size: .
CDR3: CASSLGTSGIVYEQYF
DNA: TGTGCCAGCAGCTTAGGTACTAGCGGGATTGTCTACGAGCAGTACTTC

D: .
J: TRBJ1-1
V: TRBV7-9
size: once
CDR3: CASSLGHRNTEAFF
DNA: TGTGCCAGCAGCTTAGGACACAGAAACACTGAAGCTTTCTTT

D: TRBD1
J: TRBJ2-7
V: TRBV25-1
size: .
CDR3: CASRDRSLDEQYF
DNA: TGTGCCAGCAGGGACAGGAGTCTAGACGAGCAGTACTTC

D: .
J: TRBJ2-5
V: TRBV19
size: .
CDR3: CASSIGAWETQYF
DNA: TGTGCCAGTAGTATAGGTGCCTGGGAGACCCAGTACTTC

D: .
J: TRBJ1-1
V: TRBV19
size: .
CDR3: CAASSITNTEAFF
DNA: TGTGCCGCCAGTAGTATAACGAACACTGAAGCTTTCTTT

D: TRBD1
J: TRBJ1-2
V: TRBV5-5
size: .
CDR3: CASSLRWDRDNYGYTF
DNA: TGTGCCAGCAGCTTGCGTTGGGACAGGGATAACTATGGCTACACCTTC

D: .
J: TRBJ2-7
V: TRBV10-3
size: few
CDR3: CAIRDGSGVSYEQYF
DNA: TGTGCCATCAGAGACGGGTCCGGGGTATCCTACGAGCAGTACTTC

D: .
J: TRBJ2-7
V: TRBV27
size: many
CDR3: CASSFNGRSGEQYF
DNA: TGTGCCAGCAGTTTTAACGGCCGGTCCGGAGAGCAGTACTTC

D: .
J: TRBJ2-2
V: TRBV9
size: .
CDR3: CASSVLAVTEVGELFF
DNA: TGTGCCAGCAGCGTCTTAGCGGTAACGGAGGTCGGGGAGCTGTTTTTT

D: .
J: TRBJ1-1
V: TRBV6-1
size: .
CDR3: CASSENWVSNTEAFF
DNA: TGTGCCAGCAGTGAAAACTGGGTTAGTAACACTGAAGCTTTCTTT

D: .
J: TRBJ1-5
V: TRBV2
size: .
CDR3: CASSRAGDSSNQPQHF
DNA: TGTGCCAGCAGTCGGGCCGGAGACTCTAGCAATCAGCCCCAGCATTTT

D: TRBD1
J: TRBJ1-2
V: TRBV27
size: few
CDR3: CASSLTVGTGERGYTF
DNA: TGTGCCAGCAGTTTAACGGTAGGGACAGGGGAGAGGGGCTACACCTTC

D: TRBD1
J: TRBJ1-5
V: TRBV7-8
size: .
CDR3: CASSPWGTGNNQPQHF
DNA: TGTGCCAGCAGCCCATGGGGGACAGGGAACAATCAGCCCCAGCATTTT

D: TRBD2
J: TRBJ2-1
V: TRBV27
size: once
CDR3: CASSVLAGTPMKSNEQFF
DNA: TGTGCCAGCAGTGTTCTAGCGGGAACACCTATGAAGTCAAATGAGCAGTTCTTC

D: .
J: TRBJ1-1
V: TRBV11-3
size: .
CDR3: CASSLGSGNTEAFF
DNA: TGTGCCAGCAGCTTAGGGTCGGGGAACACTGAAGCTTTCTTT

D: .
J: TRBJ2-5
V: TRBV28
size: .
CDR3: CASRASVQETQYF
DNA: TGTGCCAGCAGGGCTAGCGTTCAAGAGACCCAGTACTTC

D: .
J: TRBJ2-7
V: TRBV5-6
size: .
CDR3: CASSPFQGVSGYEQYF
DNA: TGTGCCAGCAGCCCATTTCAAGGAGTTTCAGGCTACGAGCAGTACTTC

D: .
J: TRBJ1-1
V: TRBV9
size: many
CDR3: CASSVKRDTEAFF
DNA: TGTGCCAGCAGCGTAAAGAGGGACACTGAAGCTTTCTTT

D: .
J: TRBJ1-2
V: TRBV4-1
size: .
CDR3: CASSQDAWGEGYGYTF
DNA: TGCGCCAGCAGCCAAGATGCGTGGGGGGAGGGCTATGGCTACACCTTC

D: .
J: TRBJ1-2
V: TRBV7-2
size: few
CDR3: CASSPGTFKYGYTF
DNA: TGTGCCAGCAGCCCCGGGACGTTTAAATATGGCTACACCTTC

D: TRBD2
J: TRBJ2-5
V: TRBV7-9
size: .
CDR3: CASSLGLDWSETQYF
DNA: TGTGCCAGCAGCCTTGGACTAGATTGGTCAGAGACCCAGTACTTC

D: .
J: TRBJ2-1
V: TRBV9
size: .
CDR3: CASSVRWERSSYNEQFF
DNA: TGTGCCAGCAGCGTACGGTGGGAGAGGAGCTCCTACAATGAGCAGTTCTTC

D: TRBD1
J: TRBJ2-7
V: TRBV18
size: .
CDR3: CASSGQVPNRDSSYEQYF
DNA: TGTGCCAGCTCAGGTCAAGTCCCGAATAGGGACAGCTCCTACGAGCAGTACTTC

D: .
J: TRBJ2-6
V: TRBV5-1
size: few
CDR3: CASSLPFTSGANVLTF
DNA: TGCGCCAGCAGCTTACCGTTTACTTCTGGGGCCAACGTCCTGACTTTC

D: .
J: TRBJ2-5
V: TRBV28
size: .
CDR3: CASSLWGDRGTQYF
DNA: TGTGCCAGCAGTTTATGGGGGGACCGAGGGACCCAGTACTTC

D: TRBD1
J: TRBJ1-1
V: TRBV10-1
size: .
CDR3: CASRQGTRGEAFF
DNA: TGCGCCAGCAGACAGGGGACACGGGGTGAAGCTTTCTTT

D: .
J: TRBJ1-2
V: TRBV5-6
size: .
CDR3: CASSLGGGYTF
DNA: TGTGCCAGCAGCTTAGGGGGAGGCTACACCTTC

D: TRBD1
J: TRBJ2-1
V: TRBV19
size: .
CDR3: CATRPAQGSSPLNEQFF
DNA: TGTGCCACACGGCCTGCACAGGGGTCCTCCCCCCTTAATGAGCAGTTCTTC

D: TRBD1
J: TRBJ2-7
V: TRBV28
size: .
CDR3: CASSPYRGLVYEQYF
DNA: TGTGCCAGCAGTCCCTACAGGGGCCTGGTCTACGAGCAGTACTTC

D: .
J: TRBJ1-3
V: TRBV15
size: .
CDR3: CATSRVSGNTIYF
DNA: TGTGCCACCAGCAGAGTATCTGGAAACACCATATATTTT

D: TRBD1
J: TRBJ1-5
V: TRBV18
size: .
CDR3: CASSPTGDNQPQHF
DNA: TGTGCCAGCTCACCCACAGGGGACAATCAGCCCCAGCATTTT

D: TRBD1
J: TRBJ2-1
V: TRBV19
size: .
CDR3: CASSGTGGLNEQFF
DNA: TGTGCCAGTTCCGGGACAGGGGGCTTGAATGAGCAGTTCTTC

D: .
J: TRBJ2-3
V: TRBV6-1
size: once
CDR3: CASRTVLDTQYF
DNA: TGTGCCAGCAGAACGGTATTAGATACGCAGTATTTT

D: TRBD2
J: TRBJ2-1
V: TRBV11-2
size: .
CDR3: CASSLDYRLAGGEEQFF
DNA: TGTGCCAGCAGCTTAGATTACCGTCTAGCGGGAGGAGAAGAGCAGTTCTTC

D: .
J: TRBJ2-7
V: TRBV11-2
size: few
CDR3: CASSSREDYEQYF
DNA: TGTGCCAGCAGCTCCAGAGAGGACTACGAGCAGTACTTC

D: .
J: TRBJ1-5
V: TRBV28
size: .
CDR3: CASSLDSGGQSNQPQHF
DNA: TGTGCCAGCAGTTTAGATAGCGGTGGACAGAGCAATCAGCCCCAGCATTTT

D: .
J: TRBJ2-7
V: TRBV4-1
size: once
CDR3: CASSHLGDEQYF
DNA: TGCGCCAGCAGCCACCTCGGGGACGAGCAGTACTTC

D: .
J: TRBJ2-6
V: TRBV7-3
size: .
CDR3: CASSRTGQAGANVLTF
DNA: TGTGCCAGCAGTCGAACAGGGCAGGCTGGGGCCAACGTCCTGACTTTC

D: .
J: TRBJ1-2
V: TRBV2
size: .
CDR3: CASSLRGANYGYTF
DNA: TGTGCCAGCAGCCTAAGGGGGGCCAACTATGGCTACACCTTC

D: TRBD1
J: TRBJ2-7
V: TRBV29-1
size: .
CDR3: CSGGQGNHEQYF
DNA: TGCAGCGGCGGACAGGGGAACCACGAGCAGTACTTC

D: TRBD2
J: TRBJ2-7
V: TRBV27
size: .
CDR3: CASSRRWTSGYEQYF
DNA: TGTGCCAGCAGTCGGCGCTGGACTAGCGGTTACGAGCAGTACTTC

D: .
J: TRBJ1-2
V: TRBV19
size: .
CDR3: CASSIRGDGYGYTF
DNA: TGTGCCAGTAGTATAAGAGGGGACGGCTATGGCTACACCTTC

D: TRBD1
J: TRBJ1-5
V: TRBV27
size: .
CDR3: CASSKQGAGGQPQHF
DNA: TGTGCCAGCAGTAAGCAGGGGGCCGGAGGACAGCCCCAGCATTTT

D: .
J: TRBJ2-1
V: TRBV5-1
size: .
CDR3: CASSLDSHSYNEQFF
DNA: TGCGCCAGCAGCCTAGACTCTCACTCCTACAATGAGCAGTTCTTC

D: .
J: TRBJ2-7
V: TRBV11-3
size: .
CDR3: CASSLEAEGNYEQYF
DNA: TGTGCCAGCAGCTTAGAAGCGGAGGGGAATTACGAGCAGTACTTC

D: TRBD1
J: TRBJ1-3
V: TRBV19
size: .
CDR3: CASNDRGYSGNTIYF
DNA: TGTGCCAGTAACGACAGGGGTTATTCTGGAAACACCATATATTTT

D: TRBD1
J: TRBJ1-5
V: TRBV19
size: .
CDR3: CASRGQYSNQPQHF
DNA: TGTGCCAGTAGGGGACAGTATAGCAATCAGCCCCAGCATTTT

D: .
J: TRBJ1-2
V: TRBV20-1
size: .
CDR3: CSALRDGGYTF
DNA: TGCAGTGCTCTCCGGGACGGTGGCTACACCTTC

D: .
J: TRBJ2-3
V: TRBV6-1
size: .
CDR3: CASTRDDTQYF
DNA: TGTGCCAGCACCAGAGACGATACGCAGTATTTT

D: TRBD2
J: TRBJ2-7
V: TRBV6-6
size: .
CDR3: CASSREREPAYEQYF
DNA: TGTGCCAGCAGCCGAGAGCGGGAGCCCGCCTACGAGCAGTACTTC